Presented here are 30 T cell receptor beta chains from one specimen sequenced in a study of CD8 T cells in Susac syndrome. When the RNA was reverse transcribed, random hexamers were used with an input of about 0.5 to 1 ug. One entry per CDR3 protein, called by TCRdb with MiXCR from the immunoSEQ multiplex PCR reads. The sample contains some 260,000 distinct CDR3 sequences, around 83% of which appear only once. Sequenced material: CD8+ T cells from PBMCs. The receptors derive from a human donor with multiple sclerosis.

This chain connects TRBV19 to TRBJ1-1; D is possibly TRBD1 (6 bases). The CDR3 runs to 12 residues. V lost 2 bases, J lost 13 bases, and 14 bases lay in between. CDR1 and CDR2 from the germline V gene are LNHDA and SQIVND (reference sequence). The CDR3 nucleotides are TGTGCCAGTAGTATACTCGGGGGCTGGCTTTTCTTT. Encoded protein: CASSILGGWLFF.

The chain combines TRBV2 with TRBJ2-1, with TRBD1 matching 8 bases. CDR1 is SNHLY and CDR2 is FYNNEI in the germline V gene. V trimming: 8 bases; J trimming: 10 bases; junction bases outside the gene matches: 7. The CDR3 has 12 residues. The CDR3 sequence is CASPGGGGEQFF. The DNA for the CDR3 is TGTGCCAGCCCAGGGGGCGGAGGGGAGCAGTTCTTC.

The sample holds one count of this clonotype. This chain links TRBV2 with TRBJ2-1, with TRBD2 matching over 10 bases. Germline CDR1 is SNHLY and CDR2 is FYNNEI. Trimming cost V 6 bases and J 7 bases; bases outside gene matches: 9. The CDR3 has 15 amino acids. The CDR3, as DNA: TGTGCCAGCAGGAATAGCGGGAGGAAGAGGAATGAGCAGTTCTTC. This sequence encodes CASRNSGRKRNEQFF.

CDR3 coding DNA: TGTGCCAGCTATGATCTCGACAGGGGAGGAAGGGCTTTCTTT. Translating gives CASYDLDRGGRAFF. J is TRBJ1-1 and V is TRBV27, with TRBD1 matching 8 bases. The CDR3 covers 14 residues. Germline V gives CDR1 MNHEY, CDR2 SMNVEV (reference sequence). The trim removed 8 bases at V and 11 bases at J, leaving 16 bases unmatched.

This chain links TRBV12-3 or TRBV12-4 with TRBJ1-2, with D possibly being TRBD1 (6 bases). The CDR3 totals 16 residues. Trimming removed 9 bases at V and 5 bases at J, with 25 bases between. The chain's CDR3 is CASSLYLHGTPYGYTF. CDR3 DNA: TGTGCCAGTTCCCTTTATCTTCACGGGACACCTTATGGCTACACCTTC.

J is TRBJ1-2 and V is TRBV30; a possible D gene is TRBD1 (5 bases). V was clipped by 5 bases and J by 2 bases, with 24 bases between them. This CDR3 has 17 amino acids. Germline V CDR1 and CDR2: GTSNPN, SVGIG (reference sequence). The CDR3 sequence is CAWDGPYSGEPNYGYTF. The CDR3 DNA reads TGTGCCTGGGATGGGCCCTACTCGGGGGAGCCCAACTATGGCTACACCTTC.

The rearrangement joins TRBV5-3 to TRBJ1-2, with D perhaps matching TRBD1 (5 bases). TRBV5-3 qualifies as an ORF whose function is uncertain. V lost 0 bases to trimming and J lost 14 bases, with 26 bases between them. The CDR3 totals 16 residues. The CDR3 here is CARSLAGLERSRPGTF. The CDR3 DNA reads as TGTGCCAGAAGCTTGGCGGGACTCGAAAGGTCCAGACCGGGGACCTTC.

The genes are TRBV12-3 or TRBV12-4 and TRBJ1-1; no firm D call. The CDR3 length is 15 residues. Trimming removed 4 bases from V and 6 bases from J, with 18 bases in between. The CDR3 is CASSSHGPMGSEAFF. The DNA for the CDR3 is TGTGCCAGCAGTTCACACGGACCGATGGGTTCTGAAGCTTTCTTT.

J is TRBJ1-1 and V is TRBV19; maybe TRBD1 (5 bases). The ends were cut back, 9 bases at V and 4 bases at J, with 18 bases in the middle. Germline V lookup: CDR1 LNHDA, CDR2 SQIVND (reference sequence). The CDR3 consists of 14 residues. CDR3 region: CASLPWGGVTEAFF. The CDR3 nucleotides read TGTGCCAGCCTCCCATGGGGGGGGGTCACTGAAGCTTTCTTT.

CDR3 protein: CASRSPSGGTNTEAFF. As DNA, the CDR3 is TGTGCCAGCAGATCGCCCAGCGGGGGGACGAACACTGAAGCTTTCTTT. The chain is built from TRBV7-9 and TRBJ1-1; D perhaps matches TRBD1 (5 bases). The ends were cut back, 6 bases at V and 1 base at J, with 18 bases in the middle. The CDR3 runs to 16 residues. Per the germline V gene, CDR1 is SEHNR and CDR2 is FQNEAQ (reference sequence).

The chain is built from TRBV2 and TRBJ2-7; no clear D gene. This CDR3 is built from 14 residues. The V end was cut by 5 bases, the J end by 0 bases, with 11 bases between. Germline V gives CDR1 SNHLY, CDR2 FYNNEI. CDR3: CASSSGGSSYEQYF. For the CDR3, the DNA is TGTGCCAGCAGTTCTGGCGGTAGCTCCTACGAGCAGTACTTC.

The chain uses TRBV19 and TRBJ2-4; 7 bases line up with TRBD2. Looked up from germline, CDR1 is LNHDA and CDR2 is SQIVND (reference sequence). This CDR3 contains 16 residues. J gave up 6 bases and V 3 bases, and 11 bases lay outside the gene matches. The CDR3 is CASSICLGGSTNIQYF. CDR3 DNA sequence: TGTGCCAGTAGTATTTGCCTTGGCGGGAGTACAAACATTCAGTACTTC.

V gene TRBV12-3 or TRBV12-4 combines with J gene TRBJ1-2; D perhaps matches TRBD1 (5 bases). The ends were cut back, 6 bases at V and 0 bases at J, with 14 bases in the middle. This CDR3 is 15 amino acids long. CDR3 sequence reads: CASRLQQEPNYGYTF. CDR3 bases: TGTGCCAGCAGATTACAACAGGAACCTAACTATGGCTACACCTTC.

This clonotype appeared a few times. The CDR3, as DNA: TGTGCCTCGACACTGTTGAACACCGGGGAGCTGTTTTTT. Its translation: CASTLLNTGELFF. V gene TRBV12-3 or TRBV12-4 combines with J gene TRBJ2-2; D remains ambiguous. V was cut by 11 bases and J by 1 base, with 11 bases left in between. This CDR3 has 13 amino acids.

The chain uses TRBV7-9 and TRBJ1-1; possible D gene TRBD1, 6 bases. CDR1 SEHNR and CDR2 FQNEAQ come from the germline V gene (reference sequence). Trimming took 9 bases from V and 1 from J, leaving 12 bases between them. This CDR3 has 13 residues. The CDR3 bases are TGTGCCAGTAGTTCGACAGGGAACACTGAAGCTTTCTTT. Protein product: CASSSTGNTEAFF.

The rearrangement uses TRBV3-1 and TRBJ2-1, with TRBD2 matching over 8 bases. After removal of 0 bases from V and 7 bases from J, the junction contained 8 bases not matched to a gene. CDR3 length: 16 residues. Germline CDR1 and CDR2: LGHDT and YNNKEL (reference sequence). CDR3 DNA sequence: TGTGCCAGCAGCCAAGATCCAGCGGGAGAAGAGAATGAGCAGTTCTTC. Translating gives CASSQDPAGEENEQFF.

The chain links TRBV9 to TRBJ2-7, with 7 bases that match TRBD2. Germline V gene data show CDR1 as SGDLS and CDR2 as YYNGEE. The ends lost 1 base at V and 2 bases at J; junction bases unmatched: 12. The CDR3 is made up of 17 amino acids. Here the CDR3 reads CASSVNPLTSATYEQYF. The CDR3 DNA reads TGTGCCAGCAGCGTAAACCCCCTCACTAGCGCTACCTACGAGCAGTACTTC.

The chain uses TRBV12-3 or TRBV12-4 and TRBJ2-7; no clear D gene. Trimming took off 5 bases at V and 6 bases at J, with 14 bases between the two ends. CDR3 length: 13 residues. CDR3 DNA sequence: TGTGCCAGCAGTCCCGACAACTTACTCGAGCAGTACTTC. This encodes CASSPDNLLEQYF.

This clonotype was seen once. V is TRBV24-1 and J is TRBJ1-5; D is undetermined. V lost 3 bases, J lost 4 bases, and 6 bases lay in between. The CDR3 covers 13 residues. Germline CDR1 reads KGHDR; CDR2 reads SFDVKD. The CDR3 loop is CATSDHDNQPQHF. In DNA form, the CDR3 reads TGTGCCACCAGTGATCACGATAATCAGCCCCAGCATTTT.

The rearrangement joins TRBV5-5 to TRBJ2-1; D remains ambiguous. V was pared by 2 bases and J by 6 bases, with 15 bases between. From germline, CDR1 is SGHKS and CDR2 YYEKEE (reference sequence). CDR3 length equals 15 residues. The CDR3 coding sequence is TGTGCCAGCAGCTTAGTAGGAGTTGGAAGCAATGAGCAGTTCTTC. This gives the protein CASSLVGVGSNEQFF. Combining the CDR3 with reference TRBV5-5 and TRBJ2-1 gives the whole variable domain DAGVTQSPTHLIKTRGQQVTLRCSPISGHKSVSWYQQVLGQGPQFIFQYYEKEERGRGNFPDRFSARQFPNYSSELNVNALLLGDSALYLCASSLVGVGSNEQFFGPGTRLTVL.

V usage is TRBV6-6 and J usage is TRBJ2-2, with 12 bases that match TRBD1. The V and J ends lost 5 bases and 5 bases, in that order; junction bases with no gene match: 6. The germline gives CDR1 MNHNY, CDR2 SVGAGI (reference sequence). The CDR3 length is 16 residues. CDR3 protein: CASSHGTGGWTGELFF. For the CDR3, the DNA is TGTGCCAGCAGTCACGGGACAGGGGGCTGGACCGGGGAGCTGTTTTTT.

CDR3 loop: CSAWGVGAYNEQFF. The DNA for the CDR3 is TGCAGTGCTTGGGGTGTTGGGGCTTACAATGAGCAGTTCTTC. V and J are TRBV20-1 and TRBJ2-1; D possibly corresponds to TRBD1 (5 bases). V lost 5 bases and J lost 4, with 15 bases in between. There are 14 residues in the CDR3. Germline V gives CDR1 DFQATT, CDR2 SNEGSKA (reference sequence).

This chain uses TRBV11-3 with TRBJ2-1, with 12 bases fitting TRBD2. Trimming took 1 base from V and 3 from J; bases not matched to a gene: 10. The CDR3 spans 19 residues. Germline CDR1 reads SGHNT; CDR2 reads YENEEA. The CDR3 nucleotides are TGTGCCAGCAGCTTAGCCAGAACTAGCGGGAGGAGATTCTACAATGAGCAGTTCTTC. The encoded protein is CASSLARTSGRRFYNEQFF.

The chain has TRBV28 and TRBJ2-7; 9 nucleotides agree with TRBD2. V lost 6 bases and J lost 3; bases outside the gene matches: 3. This CDR3 spans 13 amino acids. In germline, CDR1 is MDHEN, CDR2 SYDVKM. The CDR3 loop reads CASRVAGDYEQYF. The CDR3 DNA is TGTGCCAGCAGGGTAGCGGGAGACTACGAGCAGTACTTC.

The chain carries TRBV28 and TRBJ1-1; maybe TRBD1 (5 bases). This CDR3 comprises 14 residues. Germline V CDR1 and CDR2: MDHEN, SYDVKM. V shed 7 bases and J shed 0 bases, with 12 bases lying between them. The CDR3 sequence: CASKRQFMNTEAFF. The CDR3 DNA reads as TGTGCCAGCAAAAGACAGTTCATGAACACTGAAGCTTTCTTT.

The genes are TRBV10-3 and TRBJ2-7, with D uncertain. The CDR3 contains 12 residues. The V end was cut by 2 bases, the J end by 6 bases, with 8 bases between. The V gene's germline CDR1 is ENHRY and CDR2 SYGVKD. The CDR3 region is CAISEIGVEQYF. The DNA of the CDR3 is TGTGCCATCAGTGAGATAGGTGTCGAGCAGTACTTC.

The rearrangement uses TRBV25-1 and TRBJ2-7; TRBD1 matches 7 bases. The CDR3 has 13 amino acids. Trimming removed 8 bases from V and 3 bases from J; junction bases left unmatched: 7. Germline lookup yields CDR1 MGHDK and CDR2 SYGVNS. CDR3 DNA: TGTGCCAGCTCACAGGGGAATCTCTACGAGCAGTACTTC. This sequence encodes CASSQGNLYEQYF.

The V and J genes are TRBV27 and TRBJ1-4; 11 bases match TRBD1. The CDR3 runs to 17 residues. J lost 2 bases, V lost 3 bases, and 5 bases had no gene match. CDR1 is MNHEY, CDR2 SMNVEV, per germline (reference sequence). The CDR3 nucleotides read TGTGCCAGCAGTTTCTGGACAGGGGGCTTCACTAATGAAAAACTGTTTTTT. Translation: CASSFWTGGFTNEKLFF.

CDR3 protein: CSVESDRTYEQYF. The CDR3, as DNA: TGCAGCGTTGAATCTGACAGAACCTACGAGCAGTACTTC. The rearrangement links TRBV29-1 to TRBJ2-7, with a tentative D call TRBD1 (5 bases). CDR1 is SQVTM and CDR2 is ANQGSEA in the germline V gene. Trimming shortened V by 2 bases and J by 2 bases, and 10 bases separated the two germline ends. This CDR3 region has 13 residues.

This sequence joins TRBV30 and TRBJ1-1; no firm D call. Trimming left V 0 bases short and J 2 bases short, with 7 bases between. CDR3 length equals 13 residues. Germline assignment: CDR1 GTSNPN and CDR2 SVGIG (reference sequence). The CDR3: CAWSVMGNTEAFF. In nucleotides, the CDR3 is TGTGCCTGGAGTGTCATGGGAAACACTGAAGCTTTCTTT.